This TCR beta chain originates from a study of T cell clonotyping in hematopoietic cell transplantation. Study-level background: Recipients' pretransplant samples followed cytoreduction.

Time point here: recipient sample about 28 days before transplant, after cytoreduction. Recipients were bled about 28 days pretransplant and at posttransplant days 30, 100, 180. Concerning this clone itself: Antigen specificity is unknown.

Study-wide results and caveats: At the given depth, recipient repertoires were over 95% de novo clonotypes. Pathologically expanded recipient clonotypes increased progressively from day 30 to day 180 as diversity fell.

Trimming cost V 5 bases and J 2 bases, with 8 bases left between them. This CDR3 spans 13 amino acids. The V gene's germline CDR1 is SGHVS and CDR2 FNYEAQ. Sequencing was performed with immunoSEQ multiplex PCR; in TCRdb, only in-frame clones are kept and a portion is missing. The sample records under 11,000 clones, 92% being singletons. The receptor's source is a woman aged 40 to 49 with acute myeloid leukemia. Some clones in this sample may be carry-over from other donors' samples. The source was peripheral blood mononuclear cells, collected before stem cell transplant. The chain links TRBV7-6 to TRBJ2-3, with D unresolved. In DNA form, the CDR3 reads TGTGCCAGCAGCCCTTCCACCACAGATACGCAGTATTTT. Amino acid sequence: CASSPSTTDTQYF.